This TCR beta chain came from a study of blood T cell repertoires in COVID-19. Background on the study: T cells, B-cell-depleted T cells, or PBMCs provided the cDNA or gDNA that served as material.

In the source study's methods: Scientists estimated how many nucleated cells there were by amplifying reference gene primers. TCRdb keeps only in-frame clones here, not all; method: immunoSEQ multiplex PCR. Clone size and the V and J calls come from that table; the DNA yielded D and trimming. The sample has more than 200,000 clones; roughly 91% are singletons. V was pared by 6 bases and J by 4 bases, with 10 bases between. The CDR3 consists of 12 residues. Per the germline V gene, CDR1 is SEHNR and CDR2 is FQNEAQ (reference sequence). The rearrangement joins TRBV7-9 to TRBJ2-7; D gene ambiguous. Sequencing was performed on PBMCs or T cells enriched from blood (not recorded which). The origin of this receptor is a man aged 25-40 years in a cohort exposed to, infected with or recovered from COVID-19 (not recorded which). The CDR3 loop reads CASSLNRYEQYF. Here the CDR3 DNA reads TGTGCCAGCAGTCTTAACCGGTACGAGCAGTACTTC.